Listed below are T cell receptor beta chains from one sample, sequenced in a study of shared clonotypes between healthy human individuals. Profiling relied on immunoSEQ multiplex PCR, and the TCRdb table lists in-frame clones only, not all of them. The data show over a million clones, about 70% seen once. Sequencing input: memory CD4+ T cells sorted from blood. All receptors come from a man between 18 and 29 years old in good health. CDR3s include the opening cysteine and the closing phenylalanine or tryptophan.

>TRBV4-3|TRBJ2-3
CASSLAGVQTDTQYF
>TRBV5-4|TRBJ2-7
CASSLSQGGQYF
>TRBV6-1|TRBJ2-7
CASSDWDSSYEQYF
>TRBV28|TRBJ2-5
CASRTGTVGTQYF
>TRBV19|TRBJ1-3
CASSLGGDAGNTIYF
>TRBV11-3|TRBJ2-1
CASSLGGAGGPKQFF
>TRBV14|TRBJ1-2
CASSQVAPSNYGYTF
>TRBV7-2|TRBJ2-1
CASSHGASGYNEQFF
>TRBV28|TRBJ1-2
CASRTGSLGGRYGYTF
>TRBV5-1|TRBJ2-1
CASSSSRAPYNEQFF
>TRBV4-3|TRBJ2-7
CASSQVGGQNEQYF
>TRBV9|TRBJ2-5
CASSVQQGVQETQYF
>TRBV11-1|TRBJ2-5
CASSLGTTRGVQETQYF
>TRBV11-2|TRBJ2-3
CASSPRRAGTTNTDTQYF
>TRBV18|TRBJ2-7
CASSFNIGEQYF
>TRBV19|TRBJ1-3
CASTAQGASGNTIYF
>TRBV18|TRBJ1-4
CASSPSGQGYEKLFF
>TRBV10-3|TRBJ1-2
CAISESVNYGYTF
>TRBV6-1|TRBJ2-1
CASSETGKAISYNEQFF
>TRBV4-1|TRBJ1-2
CASSQGGPNPYGYTF
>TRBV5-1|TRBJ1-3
CASSEPPGNTIYF
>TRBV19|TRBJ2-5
CASSMARQETQYF
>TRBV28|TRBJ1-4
CASKGQLNEKLFF
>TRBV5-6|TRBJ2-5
CASSLGQGQETQYF
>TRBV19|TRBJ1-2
CASSTTLEGGYTF
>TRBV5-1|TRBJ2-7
CASSLGRTGVYEQYF
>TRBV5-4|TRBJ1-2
CASSLPTGEGPYGYTF
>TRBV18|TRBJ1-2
CASSPSGTVDHTF
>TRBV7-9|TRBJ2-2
CASRGRQGYTGELFF
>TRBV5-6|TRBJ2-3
CASSLRQGGQYF
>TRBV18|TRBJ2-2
CASSAAGQGNTGELFF
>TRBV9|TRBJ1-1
CASSVGGSGEAFF
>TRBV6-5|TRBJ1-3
CASRWDSLSGNTIYF
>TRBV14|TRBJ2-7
CASSQSLGAYEQYF
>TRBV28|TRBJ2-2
CASSSAGGNTGELFF
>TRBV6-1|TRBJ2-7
CASSGGVSYEQYF
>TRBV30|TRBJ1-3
CAWSVSFSGNTIYF
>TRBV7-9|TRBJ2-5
CASSFSPGSLDTQYF
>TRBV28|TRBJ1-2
CASSRSNYGYTF
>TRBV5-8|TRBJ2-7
CASSGWAGGHEQYF
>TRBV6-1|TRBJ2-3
CASSGSVDTQYF
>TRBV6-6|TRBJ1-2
CASSRAGRYGYTF
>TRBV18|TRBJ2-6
CASSPRGMGNSGANVLTF
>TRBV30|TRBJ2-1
CAWRSGSSYNEQFF
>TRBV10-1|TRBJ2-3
CASSTDSSTDTQYF
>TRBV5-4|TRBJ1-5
CASSSDRAQPQHF
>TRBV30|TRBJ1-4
CAWSASGLGREKLFF
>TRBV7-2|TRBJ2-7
CASSLIVGALGEQYF
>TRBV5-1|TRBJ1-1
CASSLARGRTAEAFF
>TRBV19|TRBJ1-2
CASSGTGGSYGYTF
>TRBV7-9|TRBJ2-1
CASSPGTSGTYEQFF
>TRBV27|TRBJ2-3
CASSHLAGDTQYF
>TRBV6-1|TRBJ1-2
CASSEVDRTGYTF
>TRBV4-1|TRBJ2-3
CASSQDLGTGRADTQYF
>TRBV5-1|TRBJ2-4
CASSPEGSIAKNIQYF
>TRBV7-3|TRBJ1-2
CASSFGTGEIHGYTF
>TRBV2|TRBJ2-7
CASSEARTSGRVGYEQYF
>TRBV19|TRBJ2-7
CATKIGQGPYEQYF